This T cell receptor (beta chain) was retrieved from a study of blood T cell repertoires in COVID-19 (dated by TCRdb to between 2020 and 2021). In the study overall: Collaborator samples came from the United States, Italy and Spain and covered acute and convalescent phases of COVID-19. A de-identified subject ID, COVID-19 status, age in years and sex were almost always included in the sample metadata. The repertoires were released in a freely available public database meant as a resource for research on the immune response to SARS-CoV-2. Where available, HLA class I and class II types were taken from metadata supplied by the sample provider and were not determined by assay-based typing. The material from the prospective study consisted of cDNA or gDNA derived from T cells, B-cell-depleted T cells, or PBMCs. The samples were drawn from two sources: the first 160 participants of the ongoing ImmuneRACE study, and 1,000 to 1,500 subjects contributed by 6 global collaborators. The dataset comprised deeply sampled blood TCRbeta repertoires from subjects exposed to, actively infected with, or recovered from COVID-19.

Regarding this clone: Its antigen is not yet known. No much larger clone is present one base from it, and per-base qualities are unavailable.

The immunoSEQ Assay, a bias-controlled multiplex PCR, was used to amplify TCRbeta CDR3 regions from genomic DNA. Under the source paper's analysis protocol: The number of nucleated cells in each sample was estimated by amplification of reference gene primers within the assay. To quantify the absolute abundance of each unique TCRbeta CDR3 rearrangement, sequence reads were collapsed and filtered. For each sample, productive Simpson clonality was calculated as the square root of Simpson's diversity index over productive rearrangements. The table was pulled from immuneACCESS by TCRdb, which kept in-frame rearrangements only. Such tables lose some clones; where checked, under half of the loss comes from unresolved V genes, and the rest has no known cause. That table is the source of V, J and clone size, and D and trimming were worked out from the DNA. The sample table contains about 300,000 clones; only one count was recorded for about 91% of them. The leading ten clones occupy 6.9% of the sample.

Broad study findings and their caveats: Clinical and demographic metadata were provided uncurated, with the amount varying by source and participant.

Another Seattle source contributed samples from volunteer blood donors who had recovered from COVID-19. Whole blood was collected in K2EDTA tubes by collaborating institutions according to the institutions' own protocols. For TCRbeta analysis, collaborator samples were shipped as frozen whole blood, as isolated PBMCs, or as DNA extracted from either sample type. Clipping removes 3 bases from V and 0 bases from J, with 6 as the unmatched junction base count. From cysteine to phenylalanine, the CDR3 is 16 amino acids long. The entry retains the CDR3 DNA only, 48 bases that are in frame from base 1. Looking up the germline V gene yields CDR1 SGHRS and CDR2 YFSETQ.

The receptor was isolated from a woman in her thirties who had recovered from COVID-19. The source material was peripheral blood. This chain is built from TRBV5-1 and TRBJ2-1; the junction holds 7 bases that match TRBD1. The DNA sequence is TGCGCCAGCAGCTCGGGACAGCAGAGCTCCTACAATGAGCAGTTCTTC. Its amino acids are CASSSGQQSSYNEQFF.